This is a list of T cell receptor beta chains from one sample in a study of T cell responses to AZD1222 COVID-19 vaccine. Generated by immunoSEQ multiplex PCR, the TCRdb table keeps only in-frame clones and is missing some. The sample shows 150,000 to 200,000 clones, 80% to 95% of them seen only once. Sequenced here: peripheral blood, sampled 28 days after the second AZD1222 dose. All receptors derive from an adult who received the AZD1222 COVID-19 vaccine. CDR3s include the opening cysteine and the closing phenylalanine or tryptophan. The D gene is left open where the match is weak. Size tells how often a clone was seen (once, few, many) or the class of an expanded clone, and some rows leave it out.

cdr3_nt | cdr3_aa | clone_size | j_call | d_call | v_call
TGTGCCAGCAGCCAGACCGGGACTAAAGGGCCAGATACGCAGTATTTT | CASSQTGTKGPDTQYF | NA | TRBJ2-3 | TRBD2 | TRBV6-2/TRBV6-3
TGTGCCAGCAGTTTCACAGGGTCGAGCAATCAGCCCCAGCATTTT | CASSFTGSSNQPQHF | NA | TRBJ1-5 | NA | TRBV27
TGTGCCATCAGTCTACTAGCGGGAGGGATATACAATGAGCAGTTCTTC | CAISLLAGGIYNEQFF | NA | TRBJ2-1 | TRBD2 | TRBV10-3
TGCGCCAGCAGCTTGGCCCCCACAGGGGGCGGTGAAAAACTGTTTTTT | CASSLAPTGGGEKLFF | few | TRBJ1-4 | TRBD1 | TRBV5-1
TGTGCCAGCAGCTTAGAGGTAGTGGGTCGTGCCAAAAACATTCAGTACTTC | CASSLEVVGRAKNIQYF | NA | TRBJ2-4 | NA | TRBV7-2
TGTGCCAGCAGCTTAGCGGGTGGAGGGAACGAAAAACTGTTTTTT | CASSLAGGGNEKLFF | NA | TRBJ1-4 | NA | TRBV7-9
TGCAGCGTCCACAAGCAGCTGAACACTGAAGCTTTCTTT | CSVHKQLNTEAFF | NA | TRBJ1-1 | NA | TRBV29-1
TGTGCCTGGAACAGGGGGAGAAACTATGGCTACACCTTC | CAWNRGRNYGYTF | NA | TRBJ1-2 | TRBD1 | TRBV30
TGTGCCAGCTCACCAGGAGGGGATGAGCAGTACTTC | CASSPGGDEQYF | NA | TRBJ2-7 | NA | TRBV18
TGTGCCTGGAGTGTACGCCCCCCCGGCCAGACCTACGAGCAGTACTTC | CAWSVRPPGQTYEQYF | NA | TRBJ2-7 | NA | TRBV30
TGCAGCGTTGTCCGGGGGGAATCTGAAGCTTTCTTT | CSVVRGESEAFF | once | TRBJ1-1 | NA | TRBV29-1
TGCGCCAGCAGCAGCCGGGACAGGATATACAATGAGCAGTTCTTC | CASSSRDRIYNEQFF | NA | TRBJ2-1 | TRBD1 | TRBV5-1
TGTGCCAGCAGCCCTCCCAACCCGTCCGGGTACTACGAGCAGTACTTC | CASSPPNPSGYYEQYF | NA | TRBJ2-7 | NA | TRBV6-2/TRBV6-3
TGTGCCAGCAGCCAAGCGTCCGGGGGGGCCGCCTCCTACGAGCAGTACTTC | CASSQASGGAASYEQYF | NA | TRBJ2-7 | TRBD2 | TRBV14